This T cell receptor (beta chain) was obtained from a study of human T cells and chemical hapten exposure. This clonotype was picked up many times. TCRdb re-called the RACE reads with MiXCR, one entry per CDR3 protein. Of more than 85,000 distinct CDR3 sequences listed, about 8% are singletons. The time point denotes: pre-sensitization, week 0. The treatment is: therapeutic diphenylcyclopropenone sensitization with weekly scalp DPC. The germline V gene has CDR1 SGHDT and CDR2 YYEEEE. This CDR3 is 17 amino acids long. Trimming removed 0 bases from V and 4 bases from J; junction bases left unmatched: 6. The receptor was derived from a man aged 35-49 years with alopecia areata. Some clones in this sample may be carry-over from other donors' samples. The source material was whole blood, sampled in connection with sensitization to the hapten diphenylcyclopropenone (DPC). The rearrangement joins TRBV5-6 to TRBJ2-3; 12 nucleotides match TRBD2. CDR3 nucleotides: TGTGCCAGCAGCTTGGTGGGCCTAGCGGGAGGGGCAGATACGCAGTATTTT. Its translation: CASSLVGLAGGADTQYF.